This T cell receptor beta chain derives from a study of PD-1 blockade in mismatch repair-deficient tumors. Study in general: Patients had approximately 12 mismatch repair-deficient cancer types, all previously treated and progressing. Notes on the study in general: Rapid post-treatment expansion, then contraction, generally preceding radiologic response, marked tumor-resident clones.

As concerns this clone: Its specificity is not known. This CDR3 is also generated by other DNA sequences in the sample.

TCRdb keeps only in-frame clones here, not all; method: immunoSEQ multiplex PCR. The sample contains fewer than 50,000 clones, around 75% of which appear only once. All patients were mismatch repair deficient, assessed by either PCR or immunohistochemistry. The TCR-sequenced patients were three responders to pembrolizumab. This clonotype was sampled from an adult with mismatch repair-deficient cancer. The sample consisted of peripheral blood, taken 4 weeks after starting pembrolizumab.

CDR3 DNA sequence: TGTGCCAGCAGTCTCAGAAGGGGAAGCTCCTACGAGCAGTACTTC. This encodes CASSLRRGSSYEQYF. The rearrangement joins TRBV27 to TRBJ2-7, with D possibly matching TRBD1 (5 bases). The V gene lost 5 bases and the J gene lost 0 bases, with 14 bases spanning the gap. The CDR3 extends over 15 amino acids. Per the germline V gene, CDR1 is MNHEY and CDR2 is SMNVEV (reference sequence).